One and the same sample provided the 17 T cell receptor beta chains below, sequenced in a study of technical replicates of blood from a handful of donors (dated by TCRdb to about 2017). The protocol used for the library was the immunoSEQ multiplex PCR assay. This immuneACCESS table, as held by TCRdb, lists in-frame sequences with V and J called but not all clones. Of the missing ones, under half trace to an unresolved V gene in checked studies; the others have no known cause. The sample data list about 59,000 clones, and approximately 92% of these were observed just once. The top ten hold approximately 4% of the sample. The source material was PBMCs. The receptors stem from a human donor in good health. Some clones in this sample may be carry-over from other donors' samples.

This rearrangement joins TRBV6-4 to TRBJ2-3; 7 bases align to TRBD2. This CDR3 is 15 amino acids long. Germline V gives CDR1 MRHNA, CDR2 SNTAGT. J lost 4 bases, V lost 7 bases, and 11 bases had no gene match. The chain's CDR3 is CASKATSDLSDTQYF. CDR3 in DNA: TGTGCCAGCAAAGCCACTAGCGATTTATCAGATACGCAGTATTTT.

The chain joins TRBV5-4 to TRBJ1-2; 11 bases agree with TRBD1. Germline values: CDR1 SGHNT, CDR2 YYREEE (reference sequence). Trimming at V came to 2 bases and at J to 6 bases, leaving 9 bases not matched to a gene. CDR3 length: 16 amino acids. CDR3 bases: TGTGCCAGCAGCTTTAGGCGGACAGGGGGCAGGGATGGCTACACCTTC. This codes for CASSFRRTGGRDGYTF.

This clone was seen just once. The gene calls are TRBV6-1 and TRBJ2-4; TRBD2 is a possible D gene (6 bases). V shed 6 bases and J shed 15 bases, with 15 bases lying between them. CDR3 length equals 11 residues. In germline, CDR1 is MNHNS, CDR2 SASEGT. The CDR3 loop reads CASRRDDHRYF. DNA of the CDR3: TGTGCCAGCAGGCGGGACGATCATCGGTACTTC.

This sequence joins TRBV2 and TRBJ1-2, with 7 nucleotides matching TRBD1. Germline V lookup: CDR1 SNHLY, CDR2 FYNNEI. Trimming took 7 bases from V and 1 from J; bases not matched to a gene: 6. The CDR3 has 14 amino acids. The CDR3 DNA is TGTGCCAGCACTCGGGACAGCCTTAACTATGGCTACACCTTC. This encodes CASTRDSLNYGYTF.

The CDR3 protein is CASSLSRNTEAFF. The CDR3 DNA is TGTGCCAGCAGCTTGTCTCGGAACACTGAAGCTTTCTTT. The chain couples TRBV5-5 to TRBJ1-1; no firm D call. Trimming cost V 1 base and J 1 base, with 5 bases left between them. The CDR3 consists of 13 residues. Germline CDR1 SGHKS, CDR2 YYEKEE (reference sequence).

J is TRBJ2-5 and V is TRBV13, with 8 bases fitting TRBD1. Unmatched junction bases numbered 5, after V lost 3 bases and J lost 2 bases. This CDR3 has 15 amino acids. Germline V gives CDR1 PRHDT, CDR2 FYEKMQ (reference sequence). CDR3 DNA sequence: TGTGCCAGCAGCTTTCGGGACAGGTTACAAGAGACCCAGTACTTC. It translates to CASSFRDRLQETQYF.

The chain employs TRBV27 and TRBJ2-2; D remains unclear. Germline CDR1 is MNHEY and CDR2 is SMNVEV (reference sequence). The CDR3 runs 15 residues. The germline V and J ends were trimmed by 3 bases and 0 bases, with 8 bases remaining between them. CDR3 in amino acids: CASSFVRTNTGELFF. The CDR3 nucleotides read TGTGCCAGCAGTTTTGTCAGAACGAACACCGGGGAGCTGTTTTTT.

The chain employs TRBV7-3 and TRBJ2-1; 7 bases agree with TRBD1. Losses at the gene ends were 5 bases for V and 8 bases for J; bases not matched to a gene: 9. Germline assignment: CDR1 SGHTA and CDR2 FQGTGA. This CDR3 has 14 amino acids. CDR3 DNA sequence: TGTGCCAGCAGCCCGACAGGGCCTACCGATGAGCAGTTCTTC. Translated, it gives CASSPTGPTDEQFF.

The chain carries TRBV7-9 and TRBJ1-4, with TRBD1 matching over 7 bases. The CDR3 has 15 amino acids. From germline, CDR1 is SEHNR and CDR2 FQNEAQ (reference sequence). V lost 5 bases and J lost 7; bases outside the gene matches: 10. As DNA, the CDR3 is TGTGCCAGCAGCGAACGACAGGGTGATATTGAAAAACTGTTTTTT. This codes for CASSERQGDIEKLFF.

V usage is TRBV5-1 and J usage is TRBJ2-7; 9 nucleotides match TRBD1. This CDR3 is built from 15 residues. V was clipped by 4 bases and J by 6 bases; unmatched bases: 11. Germline V gene data show CDR1 as SGHRS and CDR2 as YFSETQ. This CDR3 is CASSPGTGLSGEQYF. The DNA of the CDR3 is TGCGCCAGCAGCCCCGGGACAGGGTTATCGGGCGAGCAGTACTTC.

This rearrangement joins TRBV21-1 to TRBJ2-5; the table's D call TRBD2 went unverified against the DNA. TRBV21-1 is flagged as a pseudogene. The CDR3 is 16 residues long. Written as DNA, the CDR3 is TGTGCCAGCAGCAATAAAGCCGGGTCCTTCCAAGAGACCCAGTACTTC. It translates to CASSNKAGSFQETQYF.

The chain couples TRBV2 to TRBJ2-2, with TRBD2 matching over 10 bases. Germline V gives CDR1 SNHLY, CDR2 FYNNEI. V lost 6 bases to trimming and J lost 2 bases; unmatched junction nucleotides: 3. The CDR3 is 15 residues long. CDR3 sequence: CASSEREGNTGELFF. The CDR3 bases are TGTGCCAGCAGCGAGCGGGAGGGAAACACCGGGGAGCTGTTTTTT.

This chain links TRBV10-3 with TRBJ2-7; maybe TRBD1 (6 bases). V gave up 4 bases and J gave up 2 bases, with 12 bases separating them. This CDR3 contains 14 residues. CDR1 is ENHRY and CDR2 is SYGVKD in the germline V gene. The CDR3 coding sequence is TGTGCCATCAGTGGGACAGACGAGACCTACGAGCAGTACTTC. Translated: CAISGTDETYEQYF.

J is TRBJ2-7 and V is TRBV4-3; 14 bases match TRBD2. Losses at the gene ends were 2 bases for V and 1 base for J; bases not matched to a gene: 7. Germline CDR1 and CDR2: LGHNA and YSLEER. This CDR3 is built from 18 residues. CDR3 amino acids: CASSQMTSGRVISYEQYF. The DNA of the CDR3 is TGCGCCAGCAGCCAAATGACTAGCGGGAGGGTCATTTCCTACGAGCAGTACTTC.

The J gene is TRBJ2-5, the V gene TRBV30; weak D call: TRBD2 (6 bases). The CDR3 totals 14 residues. V lost 0 bases to trimming and J lost 5 bases, with 13 bases between them. The germline gives CDR1 GTSNPN, CDR2 SVGIG (reference sequence). This CDR3 reads CAWSVLGGGETQYF. The CDR3 DNA reads as TGTGCCTGGAGTGTACTAGGAGGAGGGGAGACCCAGTACTTC.

This clone has just a few counts. The gene calls are TRBV11-3 and TRBJ1-1; no reliable D call. Germline V gene lookup returns CDR1 SGHNT and CDR2 YENEEA. V was clipped by 8 bases and J by 3 bases, with 13 bases between them. The CDR3 spans 13 residues. Here the CDR3 DNA reads TGTGCCAGCCGAGGAGGACCGGACACTGAAGCTTTCTTT. Amino acids: CASRGGPDTEAFF.

The rearrangement links TRBV5-1 to TRBJ1-2; D might be TRBD1 (6 bases). This CDR3 comprises 14 residues. Trimming removed 1 base at V and 3 bases at J, with 10 bases between. CDR1 SGHRS and CDR2 YFSETQ come from the germline V gene. The CDR3 bases are TGCGCCAGCAGCTTGAGGGGGGGTTACTATGGCTACACCTTC. Amino acids: CASSLRGGYYGYTF.